A selection of T cell receptor beta chains follows, all from one sample in a study of cytomegalovirus exposure and HLA in healthy donors. Some clones are missing from TCRdb's copy, which holds only in-frame ones; the method was immunoSEQ multiplex PCR. The sample records some 180,000 clones, 73% being singletons. The sample consisted of PBMCs. All receptors come from a woman under 30 in good health and CMV-seropositive. Both conserved end residues are part of each CDR3. A D gene is named only where the DNA matches it firmly. Expanded clones are given a class, and other clones once, few, many or no size at all.

d_call: TRBD1; v_call: TRBV7-3; clone_size: few; j_call: TRBJ2-1; cdr3_aa: CASSLTTGGAHNEQFF; cdr3_nt: TGTGCCAGCAGCTTAACGACAGGGGGGGCCCACAATGAGCAGTTCTTC
d_call: -; v_call: TRBV5-5; clone_size: -; j_call: TRBJ2-7; cdr3_aa: CASSLWDLYEQYF; cdr3_nt: TGTGCCAGCAGCTTATGGGACTTGTACGAGCAGTACTTC
d_call: -; v_call: TRBV7-2; clone_size: -; j_call: TRBJ1-1; cdr3_aa: CASSLAVAGPEAFF; cdr3_nt: TGTGCCAGCAGCTTAGCTGTTGCAGGGCCTGAAGCTTTCTTT
d_call: TRBD2; v_call: TRBV6-5; clone_size: few; j_call: TRBJ2-7; cdr3_aa: CASSYRVAGAAYEQYF; cdr3_nt: TGTGCCAGCAGTTATAGGGTAGCGGGGGCGGCTTACGAGCAGTACTTC
d_call: TRBD1; v_call: TRBV7-2; clone_size: few; j_call: TRBJ1-5; cdr3_aa: CASSIQGASNQPQHF; cdr3_nt: TGTGCCAGCAGCATACAGGGGGCAAGCAATCAGCCCCAGCATTTT
d_call: -; v_call: TRBV6-1; clone_size: -; j_call: TRBJ2-7; cdr3_aa: CASTKGKGDYEQYF; cdr3_nt: TGTGCCAGCACCAAAGGAAAGGGGGACTACGAGCAGTACTTC
d_call: TRBD2; v_call: TRBV4-2; clone_size: -; j_call: TRBJ2-5; cdr3_aa: CASSQRTSGEMETQYF; cdr3_nt: TGTGCCAGCAGCCAAAGGACTAGCGGGGAGATGGAGACCCAGTACTTC
d_call: -; v_call: TRBV4-2; clone_size: -; j_call: TRBJ2-7; cdr3_aa: CASSQCNPRTAYEQYF; cdr3_nt: TGTGCCAGCAGCCAATGTAACCCCAGGACAGCCTACGAGCAGTACTTC
d_call: TRBD1; v_call: TRBV5-4; clone_size: -; j_call: TRBJ1-6; cdr3_aa: CASSLDRDYNSPLHF; cdr3_nt: TGTGCCAGCAGCCTTGACAGGGACTATAATTCACCCCTCCACTTT
d_call: -; v_call: TRBV7-3; clone_size: -; j_call: TRBJ2-1; cdr3_aa: CASSLTEYNEQFF; cdr3_nt: TGTGCCAGCAGCTTAACGGAGTACAATGAGCAGTTCTTC
d_call: TRBD2; v_call: TRBV28; clone_size: -; j_call: TRBJ2-1; cdr3_aa: CASSPRTSGGAGRAEQFF; cdr3_nt: TGTGCCAGCAGCCCGAGGACTAGCGGGGGAGCCGGAAGGGCTGAGCAGTTCTTC
d_call: -; v_call: TRBV5-4; clone_size: -; j_call: TRBJ2-3; cdr3_aa: CASSLESSVSYTDTQYF; cdr3_nt: TGTGCCAGCAGCTTGGAGTCGAGCGTTAGCTATACAGATACGCAGTATTTT
d_call: TRBD1; v_call: TRBV2; clone_size: few; j_call: TRBJ1-5; cdr3_aa: CASRGTGDNQPQHF; cdr3_nt: TGTGCCAGCAGGGGGACAGGGGACAATCAGCCCCAGCATTTT
d_call: -; v_call: TRBV7-9; clone_size: -; j_call: TRBJ2-7; cdr3_aa: CASSSTWDNPYEQYF; cdr3_nt: TGTGCCAGCAGCTCCACCTGGGACAACCCCTACGAGCAGTACTTC
d_call: -; v_call: TRBV6-1; clone_size: -; j_call: TRBJ1-4; cdr3_aa: CASSDSGVGNEKLFF; cdr3_nt: TGTGCCAGCAGTGACTCAGGGGTCGGTAATGAAAAACTGTTTTTT
d_call: -; v_call: TRBV25-1; clone_size: -; j_call: TRBJ2-7; cdr3_aa: CASSESGKQYF; cdr3_nt: TGTGCCAGCAGTGAATCGGGAAAGCAGTACTTC
d_call: -; v_call: TRBV14; clone_size: -; j_call: TRBJ1-2; cdr3_aa: CASSPLGTGAYGYTF; cdr3_nt: TGTGCCAGCAGCCCTCTTGGGACGGGAGCCTATGGCTACACCTTC
d_call: -; v_call: TRBV9; clone_size: once; j_call: TRBJ2-3; cdr3_aa: CASSPPRSTDTQYF; cdr3_nt: TGTGCCAGCAGCCCCCCCCGGAGCACAGATACGCAGTATTTT
d_call: TRBD1; v_call: TRBV29-1; clone_size: few; j_call: TRBJ1-2; cdr3_aa: CSVEDQQGAGGYTF; cdr3_nt: TGCAGCGTTGAAGATCAACAGGGGGCTGGTGGCTACACCTTC
d_call: -; v_call: TRBV2; clone_size: -; j_call: TRBJ2-5; cdr3_aa: CASEGVALGETQYF; cdr3_nt: TGTGCCAGCGAAGGGGTAGCCTTGGGAGAGACCCAGTACTTC
d_call: TRBD1; v_call: TRBV6-5; clone_size: -; j_call: TRBJ1-2; cdr3_aa: CASTPWDRRLYGYTF; cdr3_nt: TGTGCCAGCACCCCCTGGGACAGAAGACTCTATGGCTACACCTTC
d_call: TRBD2; v_call: TRBV6-1; clone_size: once; j_call: TRBJ2-7; cdr3_aa: CASCDRAGGAYEQYF; cdr3_nt: TGTGCCAGCTGTGACCGAGCGGGGGGAGCCTACGAGCAGTACTTC
d_call: TRBD1; v_call: TRBV14; clone_size: -; j_call: TRBJ1-2; cdr3_aa: CASSYDRGAGYTF; cdr3_nt: TGTGCCAGCAGTTATGACAGGGGTGCCGGCTACACCTTC
d_call: TRBD1; v_call: TRBV4-3; clone_size: many; j_call: TRBJ1-6; cdr3_aa: CASSQETDRVSPLHF; cdr3_nt: TGCGCCAGCAGCCAAGAAACGGACAGGGTTTCACCCCTCCACTTT
d_call: -; v_call: TRBV7-9; clone_size: -; j_call: TRBJ1-4; cdr3_aa: CASSFDEEKLFF; cdr3_nt: TGTGCCAGCAGCTTTGATGAGGAAAAACTGTTTTTT
d_call: -; v_call: TRBV4-1; clone_size: -; j_call: TRBJ1-5; cdr3_aa: CASSPQGNNQPQHF; cdr3_nt: TGCGCCAGCAGCCCTCAGGGGAATAACCAGCCCCAGCATTTT
d_call: TRBD1; v_call: TRBV2; clone_size: -; j_call: TRBJ1-5; cdr3_aa: CASSEREDRDGQPQHF; cdr3_nt: TGTGCCAGCAGTGAACGTGAGGACAGGGACGGCCAGCCCCAGCATTTT
d_call: -; v_call: TRBV7-2; clone_size: once; j_call: TRBJ2-3; cdr3_aa: CASSLGGTQYF; cdr3_nt: TGTGCCAGCAGCTTAGGCGGGACGCAGTATTTT
d_call: TRBD2; v_call: TRBV4-1; clone_size: -; j_call: TRBJ2-7; cdr3_aa: CASSQDERGGYEQYF; cdr3_nt: TGCGCCAGCAGCCAAGACGAGCGGGGGGGCTACGAGCAGTACTTC
d_call: -; v_call: TRBV7-3; clone_size: -; j_call: TRBJ2-6; cdr3_aa: CASSPAGALGANVLTF; cdr3_nt: TGTGCCAGCAGCCCCGCGGGGGCGCTAGGGGCCAACGTCCTGACTTTC
d_call: TRBD1; v_call: TRBV5-1; clone_size: once; j_call: TRBJ2-4; cdr3_aa: CASSHGQGAAKNIQYF; cdr3_nt: TGCGCCAGCAGCCATGGACAGGGGGCGGCCAAAAACATTCAGTACTTC
d_call: -; v_call: TRBV19; clone_size: -; j_call: TRBJ1-1; cdr3_aa: CASIVGEGHPEAFF; cdr3_nt: TGTGCCAGTATCGTGGGGGAGGGACACCCTGAAGCTTTCTTT
d_call: -; v_call: TRBV5-4; clone_size: -; j_call: TRBJ2-3; cdr3_aa: CASSLAGGGTDTQYF; cdr3_nt: TGTGCCAGCAGCTTGGCCGGAGGTGGAACAGATACGCAGTATTTT
d_call: TRBD1; v_call: TRBV30; clone_size: -; j_call: TRBJ2-2; cdr3_aa: CACPGTGGTGELFF; cdr3_nt: TGTGCCTGCCCCGGGACAGGGGGGACCGGGGAGCTGTTTTTT
d_call: -; v_call: TRBV6-5; clone_size: once; j_call: TRBJ2-2; cdr3_aa: CASSAGEGYAGELFF; cdr3_nt: TGTGCCAGCTCGGCAGGGGAAGGATACGCCGGGGAGCTGTTTTTT
d_call: TRBD2; v_call: TRBV9; clone_size: -; j_call: TRBJ2-7; cdr3_aa: CASSPPGGAGSWNEQYF; cdr3_nt: TGTGCCAGCAGCCCTCCGGGGGGGGCAGGGTCTTGGAACGAGCAGTACTTC
d_call: TRBD1; v_call: TRBV19; clone_size: few; j_call: TRBJ1-1; cdr3_aa: CASSIGQGNTEAFF; cdr3_nt: TGTGCCAGTAGTATAGGACAGGGGAACACTGAAGCTTTCTTT
d_call: TRBD1; v_call: TRBV7-2; clone_size: -; j_call: TRBJ1-2; cdr3_aa: CASSQRVQGAGYTF; cdr3_nt: TGTGCCAGCAGCCAGAGAGTACAGGGGGCCGGCTACACCTTC
d_call: -; v_call: TRBV30; clone_size: -; j_call: TRBJ2-1; cdr3_aa: CAWSFLAGDTNEQFF; cdr3_nt: TGTGCCTGGAGTTTCCTGGCGGGGGACACGAATGAGCAGTTCTTC
d_call: TRBD1; v_call: TRBV19; clone_size: -; j_call: TRBJ1-3; cdr3_aa: CASDSGGRNTIYF; cdr3_nt: TGTGCCAGCGATTCAGGGGGAAGAAACACCATATATTTT
d_call: TRBD1; v_call: TRBV6-6; clone_size: few; j_call: TRBJ1-1; cdr3_aa: CASSPLGQGAKTEAFF; cdr3_nt: TGTGCCAGCAGTCCCCTAGGACAGGGGGCGAAGACTGAAGCTTTCTTT
d_call: -; v_call: TRBV5-3; clone_size: -; j_call: TRBJ1-5; cdr3_aa: CARLTKQNSNQPQHF; cdr3_nt: TGTGCCAGATTAACAAAACAAAATAGCAATCAGCCCCAGCATTTT
d_call: -; v_call: TRBV7-2; clone_size: -; j_call: TRBJ2-7; cdr3_aa: CASSKTVNEQYF; cdr3_nt: TGTGCCAGCAGCAAGACAGTTAACGAGCAGTACTTC
d_call: TRBD2; v_call: TRBV9; clone_size: -; j_call: TRBJ2-2; cdr3_aa: CASSPGTSNAGELFF; cdr3_nt: TGTGCCAGCAGCCCCGGGACTAGCAACGCCGGGGAGCTGTTTTTT
d_call: TRBD1; v_call: TRBV19; clone_size: -; j_call: TRBJ2-5; cdr3_aa: CASSTGQGGETQYF; cdr3_nt: TGTGCCAGTAGTACGGGACAGGGCGGAGAGACCCAGTACTTC
d_call: -; v_call: TRBV6-1; clone_size: -; j_call: TRBJ2-7; cdr3_aa: CASSGAGSRTYEQYF; cdr3_nt: TGTGCCAGCAGCGGAGCGGGCAGCCGGACCTACGAGCAGTACTTC
d_call: TRBD2; v_call: TRBV27; clone_size: few; j_call: TRBJ2-1; cdr3_aa: CASSPSGRGGRLDEQFF; cdr3_nt: TGTGCCAGCAGTCCGTCGGGTCGGGGGGGCCGGCTAGATGAGCAGTTCTTC
d_call: -; v_call: TRBV6-1; clone_size: -; j_call: TRBJ2-7; cdr3_aa: CASSAGSYEQYF; cdr3_nt: TGTGCCAGCAGTGCCGGCTCCTACGAGCAGTACTTC
d_call: -; v_call: TRBV7-9; clone_size: -; j_call: TRBJ2-7; cdr3_aa: CASSRTGLTLLSEQYF; cdr3_nt: TGTGCCAGCAGCCGAACAGGACTAACCCTCCTTAGCGAGCAGTACTTC
d_call: -; v_call: TRBV5-1; clone_size: -; j_call: TRBJ2-1; cdr3_aa: CASSYNTMNNEQFF; cdr3_nt: TGCGCCAGCAGCTATAACACCATGAACAATGAGCAGTTCTTC